This TCR beta chain was captured by sequencing in a study of cytomegalovirus exposure and HLA in healthy donors (dated by TCRdb to 2016 to 2017). Turning to the overall study: According to a later analysis, the 110 or so validation repertoires were produced on the same platform as the 700 or so repertoires of the first cohort. The study was designed to test whether signatures of past pathogen exposure could be identified by cataloging public T cell receptors. The study combined high-throughput TCR immunosequencing, statistical association of individual TCRs with disease status, and machine learning to predict cytomegalovirus infection status. Besides the first cohort of around 670 subjects, a separate validation cohort made up of over 95 different subjects was used. Overall study outcomes, separate from this receptor: A later analysis had no HLA typing for the validation cohort, so co-occurrence there was scored across all 110 or so repertoires. A few of the identified cytomegalovirus-associated TCR beta chains were confirmed in vitro to be specific for cytomegalovirus antigens. The authors suggested that the approach could potentially be extended to other disease states and immunological phenotypes. Subsequent analysis determined that TCRs grouped into clusters in the first cohort also showed a tendency toward co-occurrence across the roughly 120 validation repertoires, and approximately 93% of cluster scores exceeded 0. The classifier was reported to diagnose cytomegalovirus status with high specificity and sensitivity in both the original and validation cohorts. Most TCR sequences were seen in very few donors, while some public TCRs were found in many individuals. A total of about 180 TCR beta chains were listed by the study as associated with cytomegalovirus.

Library preparation used the immunoSEQ multiplex PCR assay. As for the original processing: To diagnose cytomegalovirus status from the catalog of TCR beta chain sequences, a statistical classification framework was built. TCRdb stores this immuneACCESS table with in-frame sequences only. Part of the clones is absent; in the studies checked, under half of the shortfall reflects unresolved V genes, and no reason is known for the rest. The V and J calls and clone size come from that table; D and trimming were worked out from the DNA. Within this sample are approximately 150,000 clones, with around 87% of them counted one time only. The ten largest account for approximately 1.5% of the sample. For this clone: This receptor's antigen is unknown. No base qualities exist here, and no much larger clone lies one base off it.

Separate from the approximately 670-subject first cohort, the validation cohort of roughly 110 subjects was the group to which the donors belonged. The junction shows trimming of 2 bases on V and 7 bases on J, plus 15 bases between the germline ends. For CDR1 and CDR2, the germline V gene lists SGHDT and YYEEEE. The CDR3 spans 14 residues, from the cysteine through the phenylalanine. Only CDR3 DNA remains: 42 bases, in frame from the first base. Sequencing used PBMCs. This sequence was found in a woman in her 30s in good health and CMV-seronegative. The chain was built from TRBV5-6 and TRBJ1-1; there is no confident call for the D gene. CDR3 protein: CASSFSLAADEAFF. At the DNA level, the sequence is TGTGCCAGCAGCTTCTCTCTGGCGGCTGATGAAGCTTTCTTT.